Below, 11 T cell receptor beta chains from the same sample are listed, as sequenced in a study of CD8+CD57+ T cells in acquired aplastic anemia. Genomic DNA templated the TCR beta VDJ and CDR3 profiling. TCRdb re-called the reads through MiXCR, storing one row per CDR3 protein. The sample lists some 200,000 distinct CDR3 sequences, roughly 55% seen once, with about 29% in the top ten. Sequenced input: sorted CD4+, CD8+, or CD8+CD57+ T cells (not recorded which) from PBMCs. The receptor source for this set is a human donor in good health.

This clonotype was counted only a few times. The V gene is TRBV19, the J gene TRBJ1-2, with unresolved D. V was cut by 5 bases and J by 6 bases, with 4 bases left in between. CDR1 is LNHDA, CDR2 SQIVND, per germline (reference sequence). The CDR3 is 10 residues long. DNA for the CDR3: TGTGCCAGTAGTGGTGATGGCTACACCTTC. Amino acid sequence: CASSGDGYTF.

This clonotype was picked up one time. This sequence joins TRBV10-2 and TRBJ1-3, with TRBD1 as a possible D gene (6 bases). CDR3 length equals 17 residues. Trimming took off 4 bases at V and 0 bases at J, with 16 bases between the two ends. CDR1 WSHSY and CDR2 SAAADI come from the germline V gene. The CDR3 DNA sequence: TGCGCCAGCAGTGGACGCCAAGGGGGTCCCTCTGGAAACACCATATATTTT. The encoded protein is CASSGRQGGPSGNTIYF.

V usage is TRBV7-8 and J usage is TRBJ1-2; 10 nucleotides align to TRBD1. The germline CDR1 and CDR2 sequences are SGHVS and FQNEAQ. Trimming at V came to 5 bases and at J to 8 bases, leaving 8 bases not matched to a gene. CDR3 size: 14 residues. The CDR3 DNA follows: TGTGCCAGCAGCCCCCCCGGGACAGGGGAGGGCTACACCTTC. Protein: CASSPPGTGEGYTF.

V and J are TRBV19 and TRBJ1-1; D remains unclear. The V gene's germline CDR1 is LNHDA and CDR2 SQIVND (reference sequence). The length of the CDR3 is 13 residues. V was trimmed by 7 bases and J by 4 bases, leaving 13 bases between them. In DNA form, the CDR3 reads TGTGCCAGTATCACTCGGGAAGGCACTGAAGCTTTCTTT. This sequence encodes CASITREGTEAFF.

CDR3 residues: CASSRGTGGHEQYF. The CDR3 region has the DNA TGTGCCAGCAGTCGTGGGACAGGGGGACACGAGCAGTACTTC. The J gene is TRBJ2-7, the V gene TRBV6-5; 11 bases agree with TRBD1. Germline V gene lookup returns CDR1 MNHEY and CDR2 SVGAGI. Unmatched junction bases numbered 5, after V lost 5 bases and J lost 5 bases. There are 14 residues in the CDR3.

This clonotype was recorded many times. This chain connects TRBV7-8 to TRBJ1-5; 7 nucleotides line up with TRBD1. Trimming cost V 4 bases and J 3 bases; bases outside gene matches: 6. The CDR3 runs 15 residues. Per the germline V gene, CDR1 is SGHVS and CDR2 is FQNEAQ. The CDR3: CASSSAGGHNQPQHF. In nucleotides, the CDR3 is TGTGCCAGCAGCTCTGCAGGGGGTCACAATCAGCCCCAGCATTTT.

This clonotype was recorded many times. The chain couples TRBV7-9 to TRBJ2-1; TRBD2 aligns across 8 bases. The germline V gene encodes CDR1 SEHNR and CDR2 FQNEAQ (reference sequence). This CDR3 comprises 16 residues. Trimming cost V 3 bases and J 8 bases; bases outside gene matches: 12. Here the CDR3 reads CASSFPSGGRNYEQFF. For the CDR3, the DNA is TGTGCCAGCAGCTTCCCCTCGGGCGGGAGGAATTATGAGCAGTTCTTC.

Here the CDR3 reads CASSSPSGRQFF. CDR3 bases: TGTGCCAGCAGTTCCCCTAGCGGGAGGCAGTTCTTC. The chain uses TRBV6-5 and TRBJ2-1; 10 bases align to TRBD2. J was trimmed by 12 bases and V by 4 bases; bases with no gene match: 3. Germline assignment: CDR1 MNHEY and CDR2 SVGAGI. CDR3 length equals 12 residues.

The chain links TRBV20-1 to TRBJ2-1; 12 positions agree with TRBD2. Germline CDR1 is DFQATT and CDR2 is SNEGSKA (reference sequence). The CDR3 sequence is 15 residues long. After removal of 8 bases from V and 1 base from J, the junction contained 6 bases not matched to a gene. CDR3 sequence (DNA): TGCAGTTCACTAGCGGGAGGTTTATCCTACAATGAGCAGTTCTTC. Residues: CSSLAGGLSYNEQFF.

This clonotype has at least ten counts. The V gene is TRBV6-5, the J gene TRBJ2-7, with D perhaps given as TRBD1 or TRBD2 (5 bases each). The germline V gene has CDR1 MNHEY and CDR2 SVGAGI. CDR3 length: 16 residues. V was cut by 1 base and J by 2 bases, with 15 bases left in between. CDR3 protein: CASSYYPGSIPYEQYF. CDR3 DNA: TGTGCCAGCAGTTACTACCCAGGGAGTATCCCCTACGAGCAGTACTTC.

This rearrangement joins TRBV29-1 to TRBJ2-7; TRBD2 matches at 7 bases. The J segment lost 4 bases and the V segment lost 6 bases, leaving 9 bases of the junction unmatched. The CDR3 consists of 13 residues. CDR1 SQVTM and CDR2 ANQGSEA come from the germline V gene. CDR3 residues: CSVATTSRYEQYF. CDR3 sequence (DNA): TGCAGCGTCGCAACGACTAGCAGGTACGAGCAGTACTTC.